The 31 T cell receptor beta chains in this list originate from one sample, sequenced in a study of CD8 T cells in ankylosing spondylitis. Overall study results and limits: What seemed typical of ankylosing spondylitis blood was a TCR beta motif built from several highly homologous variants.

These receptors are not linked to any known antigen. TCRdb processed the 5' RACE reads anew with MiXCR; each CDR3 protein has one entry. This table has a few hundred thousand distinct CDR3 sequences, about 22% appearing once. Sequenced sample: blood, either unsorted or a sorted T cell fraction (not recorded which). These receptor sequences come from a male donor with ankylosing spondylitis.

V gene TRBV5-1 combines with J gene TRBJ2-1; 9 nucleotides agree with TRBD2. Germline lookup yields CDR1 SGHRS and CDR2 YFSETQ. V lost 2 bases, J lost 2 bases, and 2 bases stayed unmatched. CDR3 length: 15 residues. The CDR3 loop reads CASSLGLATYNEQFF. As DNA, the CDR3 is TGCGCCAGCAGCTTAGGACTAGCGACCTACAATGAGCAGTTCTTC.

This chain connects TRBV19 to TRBJ2-5; D not resolved. CDR3 size: 12 residues. CDR1 and CDR2 from the germline V gene are LNHDA and SQIVND (reference sequence). The V end lost 7 bases, the J end lost 4 bases, and 10 bases lay between the germline ends. The chain's CDR3 is CASNRGGETQYF. The DNA for the CDR3 is TGTGCCAGTAACCGAGGTGGAGAGACCCAGTACTTC.

This chain links TRBV24-1 with TRBJ2-7, with D possibly TRBD1 on 7 matching bases. CDR1 and CDR2 from the germline V gene are KGHDR and SFDVKD. CDR3 length equals 16 residues. Trimming stripped 2 bases from V and 3 bases from J, with 16 bases between. The CDR3 loop is CATSDWAGGFGYEQYF. The CDR3 nucleotides are TGTGCCACCAGTGATTGGGCAGGGGGGTTCGGCTACGAGCAGTACTTC.

The chain employs TRBV24-1 and TRBJ2-1; D is uncertain. V was trimmed by 5 bases and J by 3 bases, leaving 7 bases between them. Per the germline V gene, CDR1 is KGHDR and CDR2 is SFDVKD. The CDR3 runs 13 residues. CDR3 amino acids: CATSGSHYNEQFF. Here the CDR3 DNA reads TGTGCCACCAGTGGCTCCCACTACAATGAGCAGTTCTTC.

This clonotype was seen only a few times. The chain carries TRBV6-5 and TRBJ2-7, with D perhaps being TRBD1 or TRBD2 (5 bases each). CDR1 and CDR2 (germline): MNHEY, SVGAGI. The CDR3 consists of 17 residues. V lost 0 bases, J lost 2 bases, and 17 bases lay in between. The CDR3 here is CASSYSRPWGPTYEQYF. CDR3 coding DNA: TGTGCCAGCAGTTACTCGCGTCCGTGGGGACCCACCTACGAGCAGTACTTC.

The chain recombines TRBV7-6 with TRBJ2-2; weak D call: TRBD2 (6 bases). This CDR3 contains 14 residues. Trimming removed 4 bases at V and 6 bases at J, with 12 bases between. Germline V CDR1 and CDR2: SGHVS, FNYEAQ. CDR3 residues: CASSSGTQAGELFF. CDR3 bases: TGTGCCAGCAGCTCCGGGACTCAGGCCGGGGAGCTGTTTTTT.

The chain employs TRBV18 and TRBJ2-7; 8 bases agree with TRBD1. Trimming at V came to 6 bases and at J to 5 bases, leaving 12 bases not matched to a gene. Germline V gene data show CDR1 as KGHSH and CDR2 as LQKENI. The length of the CDR3 is 15 residues. As DNA, the CDR3 is TGTGCCAGCTCCCGAGTCACCTCGGGACAGGACGAGCAGTACTTC. It is translated as CASSRVTSGQDEQYF.

This clonotype was detected a few times. This chain joins TRBV11-3 and TRBJ1-1; TRBD1 matches at 7 bases. The trim removed 5 bases at V and 2 bases at J, leaving 11 bases unmatched. CDR1 is SGHNT, CDR2 YENEEA, per germline. CDR3 size: 16 residues. The CDR3 loop is CASSENRGSENTEAFF. CDR3 nucleotide sequence: TGTGCCAGCAGCGAAAACAGGGGATCGGAAAACACTGAAGCTTTCTTT.

Of note for this clonotype: Its ends do not fully match the called genes, so a read error is possible. V usage is TRBV12-3 or TRBV12-4 and J usage is TRBJ1-2, with D maybe TRBD1 (5 bases). There are 13 residues in the CDR3. CDR3 sequence reads: CASSLGDFYGYTF. The CDR3 nucleotides read TGTGCCAGCAGCTTAGGGGATTTCTATGGCTACACCTTC.

This clonotype has a count of ten or more. The V call is TRBV12-3 or TRBV12-4, the J call TRBJ2-7, with D perhaps matching TRBD1 (6 bases). The CDR3 extends over 15 amino acids. Trimming left V 3 bases short and J 3 bases short, with 15 bases between. The CDR3 nucleotides read TGTGCCAGCAGTTTGTCCGGGACAAGATTCTACGAGCAGTACTTC. Its translation: CASSLSGTRFYEQYF.

The table lists this clonotype with a few counts. The chain joins TRBV12-3 or TRBV12-4 to TRBJ1-5; D is unclear. V shed 6 bases and J shed 0 bases, with 9 bases lying between them. This CDR3 spans 14 amino acids. Here the CDR3 DNA reads TGTGCCAGCAGCCGACTTTATAGCAATCAGCCCCAGCATTTT. Translating gives CASSRLYSNQPQHF.

This clonotype has a handful of counts. The chain employs TRBV3-1 and TRBJ2-7, with 7 positions matching TRBD1. Germline V gives CDR1 LGHDT, CDR2 YNNKEL (reference sequence). The ends lost 6 bases at V and 2 bases at J; junction bases unmatched: 4. CDR3 size: 13 residues. CDR3 loop: CASRRQGTYEQYF. CDR3 nucleotide sequence: TGTGCCAGCAGGAGACAGGGAACCTACGAGCAGTACTTC.

In DNA form, the CDR3 reads TGTGCCAGCAGCCGGCAGCGGGGCGGCACTGAAGCTTTCTTT. Encoded protein: CASSRQRGGTEAFF. The V call is TRBV3-1, the J call TRBJ1-1, with D possibly TRBD1 on 5 matching bases. With 4 bases removed from V and 4 bases from J, the gap between germline ends came to 13 bases. The CDR3 spans 14 residues. The germline V gene has CDR1 LGHDT and CDR2 YNNKEL (reference sequence).

V gene TRBV12-3 or TRBV12-4 combines with J gene TRBJ2-1; 16 nucleotides agree with TRBD2. The CDR3 runs 17 residues. Losses at the gene ends were 7 bases for V and 10 bases for J; bases not matched to a gene: 13. The CDR3 loop reads CASTRERGLAGGNEQFF. CDR3 nucleotide sequence: TGTGCCAGCACCCGGGAGAGGGGACTAGCGGGAGGGAACGAGCAGTTCTTC.

In its sample, this clonotype was seen a few times. The gene calls are TRBV29-1 and TRBJ1-1, with TRBD1 matching over 7 bases. The V segment lost 6 bases and the J segment 3 bases; nucleotides outside the gene matches: 4. In germline, CDR1 is SQVTM, CDR2 ANQGSEA. The CDR3 covers 12 residues. The chain's CDR3 is CSVGGPDTEAFF. The CDR3 nucleotides read TGCAGCGTAGGGGGCCCAGACACTGAAGCTTTCTTT.

The CDR3 loop reads CATRGLGGQGEETQYF. CDR3 DNA: TGTGCCACCAGGGGCCTCGGAGGACAGGGAGAAGAGACCCAGTACTTC. V usage is TRBV10-3 and J usage is TRBJ2-5, with 8 bases lining up with TRBD1. From germline, CDR1 is ENHRY and CDR2 SYGVKD. Trimming cost V 10 bases and J 3 bases; bases outside gene matches: 16. This CDR3 spans 16 amino acids.

A few counts support this clonotype. The DNA of the CDR3 is TGTGCCAGCAGGGACCTTAGCGGCGGTACGCAGTATTTT. Protein product: CASRDLSGGTQYF. The gene calls are TRBV6-1 and TRBJ2-3; possibly TRBD2 for D (6 bases). V was pared by 6 bases and J by 8 bases, with 15 bases between. CDR3 size: 13 residues. Per germline, CDR1 MNHNS and CDR2 SASEGT.

The chain recombines TRBV4-3 with TRBJ2-2, with TRBD2 matching 7 bases. V lost 0 bases and J lost 3; bases outside the gene matches: 10. CDR1 is LGHNA, CDR2 YSLEER, per germline. CDR3 length: 18 residues. CDR3 sequence reads: CASSQDPPTLAYTGELFF. CDR3 sequence (DNA): TGCGCCAGCAGCCAAGATCCCCCTACACTAGCGTACACCGGGGAGCTGTTTTTT.

A few counts support this clonotype. V gene TRBV29-1 combines with J gene TRBJ1-1; D is uncertain. The CDR3 is made up of 13 amino acids. V lost 2 bases and J lost 3, with 10 bases in between. Germline V gene lookup returns CDR1 SQVTM and CDR2 ANQGSEA. Written as DNA, the CDR3 is TGCAGCGTTGAATCGGCGGCGGACACTGAAGCTTTCTTT. Translating it yields CSVESAADTEAFF.

The rearrangement uses TRBV2 and TRBJ1-1; no definite D call. Between the trimmed V and J ends, which lost 8 bases and 1 base, there was a span of 14 bases. This CDR3 contains 14 residues. Germline CDR1 and CDR2: SNHLY and FYNNEI. CDR3 loop: CASYEERWNTEAFF. The CDR3, as DNA: TGTGCCAGCTATGAGGAGCGTTGGAACACTGAAGCTTTCTTT.

In this sample, this clonotype turned up once. This chain joins TRBV20-1 and TRBJ2-5, with TRBD1 matching over 8 bases. There are 14 residues in the CDR3. V was pared by 3 bases and J by 0 bases, with 3 bases of the junction left unmatched. The V gene's germline CDR1 is DFQATT and CDR2 SNEGSKA (reference sequence). The CDR3 reads CSASPGQDQETQYF. CDR3 nucleotides: TGCAGTGCTAGCCCGGGACAGGACCAAGAGACCCAGTACTTC.

This clonotype was found a few times. The chain recombines TRBV7-9 with TRBJ2-7, with a weak D call TRBD2 (6 bases). The CDR3 consists of 16 residues. V was clipped by 8 bases and J by 0 bases, with 20 bases between them. CDR1 is SEHNR, CDR2 FQNEAQ, per germline (reference sequence). The CDR3 region has the DNA TGTGCCAGCTCCCTCCGGGGAGGAGCTAGCTCCTACGAGCAGTACTTC. It translates to CASSLRGGASSYEQYF.

V and J are TRBV12-3 or TRBV12-4 and TRBJ2-5, with D possibly matching TRBD1 (5 bases). CDR3 length: 13 amino acids. Trimming cost V 3 bases and J 3 bases, with 8 bases left between them. In DNA, the CDR3 is TGTGCCAGCAGTTTGACGACAGAAGAGACCCAGTACTTC. Protein sequence: CASSLTTEETQYF.

This clonotype came up a few times. This chain connects TRBV20-1 to TRBJ2-1; TRBD1 or TRBD2 may be the D gene (5 bases each). The CDR3 length is 11 residues. V lost 3 bases and J 10 bases, leaving 10 bases between the germline ends. Germline-derived CDR1 and CDR2 are DFQATT and SNEGSKA (reference sequence). Here the CDR3 DNA reads TGCAGTGCTAGGGGGCCGGGAGAGCAGTTCTTC. Translated: CSARGPGEQFF.

The chain uses TRBV20-1 and TRBJ2-2; TRBD2 agrees at 10 bases. Trimming took 1 base from V and 3 from J; bases not matched to a gene: 11. Germline assignment: CDR1 DFQATT and CDR2 SNEGSKA (reference sequence). The length of the CDR3 is 18 residues. The CDR3 nucleotides read TGCAGTGCTAGAGCCACGCGGAGCGGGAGGGTATACACCGGGGAGCTGTTTTTT. As protein: CSARATRSGRVYTGELFF.

This chain joins TRBV12-3 or TRBV12-4 and TRBJ2-6; D unresolved. Trimming removed 6 bases from V and 1 base from J, with 10 bases in between. This CDR3 comprises 15 residues. As DNA, the CDR3 is TGTGCCAGCAGCCCCCCTGGGTCTGGGGCCAACGTCCTGACTTTC. Translating it yields CASSPPGSGANVLTF.

This clonotype has only a few counts. The V gene is TRBV6-1, the J gene TRBJ2-7, with TRBD1 matching over 10 bases. Germline CDR1 MNHNS, CDR2 SASEGT. The CDR3 covers 15 residues. Trimming removed 5 bases from V and 7 bases from J; junction bases left unmatched: 11. The CDR3 here is CASSMPGQGQEEQYF. The CDR3, as DNA: TGTGCCAGCAGTATGCCGGGACAGGGGCAAGAGGAGCAGTACTTC.

The rearrangement links TRBV7-9 to TRBJ1-1, with a tentative D call TRBD1 (5 bases). Trimming shortened V by 8 bases and J by 1 base, and 11 bases separated the two germline ends. Germline assignment: CDR1 SEHNR and CDR2 FQNEAQ (reference sequence). The CDR3 runs 13 residues. CDR3 in amino acids: CASPFGGNTEAFF. The CDR3 DNA is TGTGCCAGCCCATTTGGGGGGAACACTGAAGCTTTCTTT.

This clonotype was picked up a small number of times. The V call is TRBV15, the J call TRBJ2-2, with 8 nucleotides matching TRBD2. V was clipped by 0 bases and J by 4 bases; unmatched bases: 4. The CDR3 length is 16 residues. Germline values: CDR1 LNHNV, CDR2 YYDKDF (reference sequence). The CDR3 reads CATSREAGGPTGELFF. CDR3 bases: TGTGCCACCAGCAGAGAGGCGGGAGGACCCACCGGGGAGCTGTTTTTT.

This clonotype was found many times. The V call is TRBV5-1, the J call TRBJ2-6, with 7 bases matching TRBD1. The CDR3 length is 19 residues. V shed 1 base, J shed 0 bases, and the junction held 10 bases outside the gene matches. CDR1 is SGHRS, CDR2 YFSETQ, per germline. CDR3 sequence (DNA): TGCGCCAGCAGCTTGTGGGGGACAGCGCCCGACTCTGGGGCCAACGTCCTGACTTTC. As protein: CASSLWGTAPDSGANVLTF.

The chain employs TRBV28 and TRBJ2-7; 7 bases map to TRBD2. The J segment lost 5 bases and the V segment lost 3 bases, leaving 4 bases of the junction unmatched. Germline CDR1 is MDHEN and CDR2 is SYDVKM. This CDR3 is built from 13 residues. The CDR3 DNA is TGTGCCAGCAGTTTCATACGGGGGGACGAGCAGTACTTC. Translated: CASSFIRGDEQYF.